This T cell receptor (beta chain) was sequenced for a study of post-analysis software for immune sequencing data. Study-level information: Both relapsing-remitting and secondary progressive multiple sclerosis featured among the disease courses, as did progressive-relapsing multiple sclerosis.

TCR beta libraries were prepared from cDNA with unique molecular identifiers. T cells numbering about 1 to 11 million yielded 450,000 to 600,000 cDNA molecules. TCRdb called the PCR reads again in MiXCR, with one record for every CDR3 protein. The repertoire includes about 540,000 distinct CDR3 sequences, around 31% of them detected once, and about 6% sits in the top ten. In germline, CDR1 is KGHDR, CDR2 SFDVKD. The CDR3 is 13 amino acids. The V segment lost 10 bases and the J segment 4 bases; nucleotides outside the gene matches: 4. The study's findings and limits: Five or six TRBV segments were significantly more frequent in patients than in controls. TRBV5-6, TRBV5-1 and TRBV20-1 were among these segments. Compared against controls, patients with multiple sclerosis displayed significantly lower normalized Chao1 diversity. When the samples were clustered directly with F measure, those that had been prepared in the same batch showed strong co-clustering.

Details on this clonotype: The target antigen is unknown.

Sequenced sample: blood. The sequence came from a girl aged 2 to 17 with multiple sclerosis. This sequence joins TRBV24-1 and TRBJ2-3, with TRBD2 matching over 10 bases. CDR3 sequence: CATNSGGSDTQYF. In DNA form, the CDR3 reads TGTGCCACAAATAGCGGGGGGTCAGATACGCAGTATTTT.